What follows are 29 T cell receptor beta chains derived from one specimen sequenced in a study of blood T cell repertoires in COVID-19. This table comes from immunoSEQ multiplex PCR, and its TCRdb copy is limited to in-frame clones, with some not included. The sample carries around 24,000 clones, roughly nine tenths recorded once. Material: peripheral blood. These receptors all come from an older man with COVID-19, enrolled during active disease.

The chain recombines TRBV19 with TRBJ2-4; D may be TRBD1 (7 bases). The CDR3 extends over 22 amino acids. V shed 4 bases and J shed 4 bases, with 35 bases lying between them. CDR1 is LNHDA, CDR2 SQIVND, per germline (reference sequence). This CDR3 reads CASSTLGGRRTGPRNGKNIQYF. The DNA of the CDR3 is TGTGCCAGTAGTACACTAGGGGGGAGGAGGACAGGCCCTCGGAACGGGAAAAACATTCAGTACTTC.

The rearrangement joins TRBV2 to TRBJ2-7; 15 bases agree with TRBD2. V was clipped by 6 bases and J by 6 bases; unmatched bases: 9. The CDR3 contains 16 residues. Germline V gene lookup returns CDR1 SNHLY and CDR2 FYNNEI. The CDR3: CASRRTSGGAGAEQYF. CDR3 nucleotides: TGTGCCAGCAGAAGGACTAGCGGGGGGGCGGGGGCCGAGCAGTACTTC.

DNA for the CDR3: TGTGCCAGCAGCTTTATCTCAGGGCAAAGAGAGACCCAGTACTTC. Amino acids: CASSFISGQRETQYF. The V call is TRBV5-4, the J call TRBJ2-5, with D tentatively TRBD1 (5 bases). This CDR3 has 15 residues. The germline V and J ends were trimmed by 2 bases and 4 bases, with 15 bases remaining between them. The germline V gene has CDR1 SGHNT and CDR2 YYREEE (reference sequence).

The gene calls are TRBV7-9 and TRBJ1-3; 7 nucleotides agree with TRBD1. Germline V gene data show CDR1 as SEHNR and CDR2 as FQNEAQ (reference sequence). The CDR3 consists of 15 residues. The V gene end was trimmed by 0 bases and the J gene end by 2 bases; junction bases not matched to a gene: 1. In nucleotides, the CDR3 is TGTGCCAGCAGCTTAGCGACAGGGACTGGAAACACCATATATTTT. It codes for CASSLATGTGNTIYF.

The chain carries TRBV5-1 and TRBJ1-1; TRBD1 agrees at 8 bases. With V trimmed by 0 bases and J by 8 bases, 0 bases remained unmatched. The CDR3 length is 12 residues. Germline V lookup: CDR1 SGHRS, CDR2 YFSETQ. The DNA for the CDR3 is TGCGCCAGCAGCTTGGGGACAGGGGAAGCTTTCTTT. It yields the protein CASSLGTGEAFF.

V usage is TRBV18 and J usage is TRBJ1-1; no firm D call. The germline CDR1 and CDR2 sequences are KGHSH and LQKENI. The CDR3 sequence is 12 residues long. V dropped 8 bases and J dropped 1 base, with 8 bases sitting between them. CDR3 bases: TGTGCCAGCACGCGAACGAACACTGAAGCTTTCTTT. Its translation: CASTRTNTEAFF.

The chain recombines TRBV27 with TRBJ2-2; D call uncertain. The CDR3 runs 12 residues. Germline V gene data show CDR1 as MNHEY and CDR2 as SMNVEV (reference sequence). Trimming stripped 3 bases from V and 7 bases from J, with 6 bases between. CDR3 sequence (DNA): TGTGCCAGCAGTTTCACTCACGGGGAGCTGTTTTTT. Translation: CASSFTHGELFF.

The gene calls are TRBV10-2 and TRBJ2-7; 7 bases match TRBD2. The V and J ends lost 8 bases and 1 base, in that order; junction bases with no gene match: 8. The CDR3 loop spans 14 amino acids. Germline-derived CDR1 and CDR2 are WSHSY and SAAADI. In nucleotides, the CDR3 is TGCGCCAGCCGGTTAGCGGGCCTATCCTACGAGCAGTACTTC. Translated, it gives CASRLAGLSYEQYF.

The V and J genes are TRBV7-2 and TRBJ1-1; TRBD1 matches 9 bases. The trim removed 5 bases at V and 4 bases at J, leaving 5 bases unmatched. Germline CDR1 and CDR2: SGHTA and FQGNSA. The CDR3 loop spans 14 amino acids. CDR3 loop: CASSLRTGATEAFF. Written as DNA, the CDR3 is TGTGCCAGCAGCCTGCGGACAGGGGCCACTGAAGCTTTCTTT.

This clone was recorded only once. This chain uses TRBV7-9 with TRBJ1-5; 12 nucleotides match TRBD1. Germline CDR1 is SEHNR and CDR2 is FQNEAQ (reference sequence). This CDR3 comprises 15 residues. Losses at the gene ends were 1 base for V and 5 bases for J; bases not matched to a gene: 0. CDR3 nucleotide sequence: TGTGCCAGCAGCTTAGGGGACAGGGGGCATCAGCCCCAGCATTTT. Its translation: CASSLGDRGHQPQHF.

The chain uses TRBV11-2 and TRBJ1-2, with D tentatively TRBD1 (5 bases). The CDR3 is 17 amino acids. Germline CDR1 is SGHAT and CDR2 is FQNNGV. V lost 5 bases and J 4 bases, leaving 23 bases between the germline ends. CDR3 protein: CASSVWNPGPQAYGYTF. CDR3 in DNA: TGTGCCAGCAGCGTCTGGAATCCAGGGCCCCAGGCCTATGGCTACACCTTC.

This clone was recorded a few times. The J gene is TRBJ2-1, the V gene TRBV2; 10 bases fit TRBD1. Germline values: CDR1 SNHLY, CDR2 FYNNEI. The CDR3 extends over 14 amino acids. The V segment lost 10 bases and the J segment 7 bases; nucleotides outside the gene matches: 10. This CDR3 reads CAIWGDRGTNEQFF. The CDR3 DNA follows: TGTGCCATTTGGGGGGACAGGGGAACAAATGAGCAGTTCTTC.

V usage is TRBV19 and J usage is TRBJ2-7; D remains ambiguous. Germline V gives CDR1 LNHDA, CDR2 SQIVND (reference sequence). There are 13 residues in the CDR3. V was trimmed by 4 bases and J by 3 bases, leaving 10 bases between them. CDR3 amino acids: CASSNTAFYEQYF. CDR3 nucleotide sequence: TGTGCCAGTAGTAATACAGCCTTCTACGAGCAGTACTTC.

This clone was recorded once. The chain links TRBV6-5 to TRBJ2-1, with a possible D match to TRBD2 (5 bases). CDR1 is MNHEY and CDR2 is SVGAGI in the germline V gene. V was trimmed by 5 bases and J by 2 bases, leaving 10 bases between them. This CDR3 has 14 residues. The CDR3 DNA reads TGTGCCAGCAGTCTAGCTAGCCCCTACAATGAGCAGTTCTTC. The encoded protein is CASSLASPYNEQFF.

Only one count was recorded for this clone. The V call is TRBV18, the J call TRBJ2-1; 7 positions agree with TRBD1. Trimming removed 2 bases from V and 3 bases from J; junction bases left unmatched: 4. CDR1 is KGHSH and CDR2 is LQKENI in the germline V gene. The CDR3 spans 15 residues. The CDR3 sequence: CASSPGRGHYNEQFF. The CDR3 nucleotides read TGTGCCAGCTCACCAGGAAGGGGGCACTACAATGAGCAGTTCTTC.

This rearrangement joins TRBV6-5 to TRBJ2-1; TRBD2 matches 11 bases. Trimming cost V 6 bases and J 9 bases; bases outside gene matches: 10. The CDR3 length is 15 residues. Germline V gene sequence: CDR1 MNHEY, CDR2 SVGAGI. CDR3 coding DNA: TGTGCCAGCAGCCCCACTAGCGGGAGTCGGAGTGAGCAGTTCTTC. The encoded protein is CASSPTSGSRSEQFF.

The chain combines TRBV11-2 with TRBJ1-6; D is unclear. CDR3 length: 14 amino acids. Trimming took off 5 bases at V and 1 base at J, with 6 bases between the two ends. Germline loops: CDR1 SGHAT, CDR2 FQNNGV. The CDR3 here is CASSPLSYNSPLHF. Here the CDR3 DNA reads TGTGCCAGCAGCCCTCTTTCCTATAATTCACCCCTCCACTTT.

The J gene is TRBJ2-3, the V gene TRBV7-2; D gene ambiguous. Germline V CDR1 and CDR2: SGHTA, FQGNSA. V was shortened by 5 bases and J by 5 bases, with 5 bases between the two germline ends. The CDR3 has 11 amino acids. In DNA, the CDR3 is TGTGCCAGCAGCAGACTAGATACGCAGTATTTT. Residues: CASSRLDTQYF.

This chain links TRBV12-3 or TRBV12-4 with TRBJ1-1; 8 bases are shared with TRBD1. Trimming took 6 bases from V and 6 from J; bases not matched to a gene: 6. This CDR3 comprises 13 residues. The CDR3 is CASSPGGAAEAFF. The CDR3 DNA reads TGTGCCAGCAGCCCAGGGGGCGCGGCTGAAGCTTTCTTT.

CDR3 in DNA: TGCGCCAGCAGACCCACCCCGCGGGAGACCCAGTACTTC. This sequence encodes CASRPTPRETQYF. The rearrangement uses TRBV5-1 and TRBJ2-5; D is unresolved. Trimming stripped 5 bases from V and 5 bases from J, with 13 bases between. CDR3 size: 13 residues. Germline V gene data show CDR1 as SGHRS and CDR2 as YFSETQ.

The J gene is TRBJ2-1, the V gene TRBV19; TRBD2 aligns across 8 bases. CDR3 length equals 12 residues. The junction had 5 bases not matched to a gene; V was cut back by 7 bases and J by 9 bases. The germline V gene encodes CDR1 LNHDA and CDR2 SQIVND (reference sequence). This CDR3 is CASTGGLSEQFF. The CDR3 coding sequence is TGTGCCAGTACGGGGGGGCTCAGTGAGCAGTTCTTC.

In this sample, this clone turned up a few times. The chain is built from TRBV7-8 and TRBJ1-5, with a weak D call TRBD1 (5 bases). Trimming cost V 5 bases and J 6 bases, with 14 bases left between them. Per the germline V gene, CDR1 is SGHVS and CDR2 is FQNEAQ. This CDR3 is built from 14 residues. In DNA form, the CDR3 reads TGTGCCAGCAGCGTCCGGGACGGGAGTCAGCCCCAGCATTTT. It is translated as CASSVRDGSQPQHF.

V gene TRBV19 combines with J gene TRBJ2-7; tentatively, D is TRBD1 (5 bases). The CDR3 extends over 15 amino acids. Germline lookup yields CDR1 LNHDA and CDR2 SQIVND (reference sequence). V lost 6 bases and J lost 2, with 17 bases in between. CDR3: CASSLARQGPYEQYF. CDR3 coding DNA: TGTGCCAGTAGCTTGGCTCGTCAGGGTCCCTACGAGCAGTACTTC.

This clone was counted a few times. The CDR3: CASSYRQGYEQYF. CDR3 nucleotide sequence: TGTGCCAGCAGCTACCGACAGGGCTACGAGCAGTACTTC. The V call is TRBV11-2, the J call TRBJ2-7, with 7 nucleotides matching TRBD1. The CDR3 is 13 residues long. From germline, CDR1 is SGHAT and CDR2 FQNNGV. The V and J ends lost 4 bases and 3 bases, in that order; junction bases with no gene match: 3.

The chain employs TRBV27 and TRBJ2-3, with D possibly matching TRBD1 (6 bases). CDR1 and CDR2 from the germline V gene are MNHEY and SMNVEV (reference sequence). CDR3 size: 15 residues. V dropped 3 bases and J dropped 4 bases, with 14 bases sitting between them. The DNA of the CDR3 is TGTGCCAGCAGTTTGGTGGTAAACAGGGCAGATACGCAGTATTTT. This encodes CASSLVVNRADTQYF.

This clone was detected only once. DNA for the CDR3: TGTGCCAGCAGCAGACCCGGGACAGGGGAGGGAGAGACCCAGTACTTC. It yields the protein CASSRPGTGEGETQYF. The chain combines TRBV5-4 with TRBJ2-5; 10 bases agree with TRBD1. The junction had 10 bases not matched to a gene; V was cut back by 4 bases and J by 4 bases. CDR1 and CDR2 from the germline V gene are SGHNT and YYREEE (reference sequence). This CDR3 is 16 amino acids long.

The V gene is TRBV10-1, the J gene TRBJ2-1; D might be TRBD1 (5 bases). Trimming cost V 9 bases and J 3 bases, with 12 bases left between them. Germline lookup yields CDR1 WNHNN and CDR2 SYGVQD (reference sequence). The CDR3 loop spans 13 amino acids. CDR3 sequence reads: CASGDSYYNEQFF. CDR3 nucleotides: TGCGCCAGTGGAGACAGCTACTACAATGAGCAGTTCTTC.

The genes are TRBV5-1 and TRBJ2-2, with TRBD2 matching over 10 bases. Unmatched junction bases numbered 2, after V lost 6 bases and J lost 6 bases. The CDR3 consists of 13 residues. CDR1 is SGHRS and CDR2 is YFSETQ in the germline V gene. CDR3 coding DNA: TGCGCCAGCACCCTAGCGGGGGCCGGGGAGCTGTTTTTT. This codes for CASTLAGAGELFF.

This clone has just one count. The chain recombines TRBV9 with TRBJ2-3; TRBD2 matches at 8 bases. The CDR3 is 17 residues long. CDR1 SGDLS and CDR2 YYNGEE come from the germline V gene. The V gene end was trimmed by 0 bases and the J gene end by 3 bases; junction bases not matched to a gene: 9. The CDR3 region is CASSVGVSGEYTDTQYF. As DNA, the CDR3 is TGTGCCAGCAGCGTAGGTGTTAGCGGGGAATATACAGATACGCAGTATTTT. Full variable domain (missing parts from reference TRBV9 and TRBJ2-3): DSGVTQTPKHLITATGQRVTLRCSPRSGDLSVYWYQQSLDQGLQFLIQYYNGEERAKGNILERFSAQQFPDLHSELNLSSLELGDSALYFCASSVGVSGEYTDTQYFGPGTRLTVL.